The subject of this entry is one TCR beta chain. Its specificity is not known. 13 Jbeta primers and 60 Vbeta primers were used for the PCR. Assay used: immunoSEQ multiplex PCR; TCRdb lists only in-frame clones, some missing. The table lists roughly 100,000 clones, around 72% of them singletons. These data are taken from a study of cytomegalovirus exposure and HLA in healthy donors. J lost 9 bases, V lost 2 bases, and 6 bases had no gene match. This CDR3 contains 14 residues. Germline lookup yields CDR1 SGHRS and CDR2 YFSETQ. Study conclusions and caveats: In a later analysis, across HLA loci, associated TCR counts were highest for DRB1, lowest for HLA-C. Sequencing had likely introduced a cluster of highly shared sequence variants as an artifact. Cytomegalovirus status, reportedly, was diagnosed with high specificity and sensitivity by the classifier.

Input material: PBMCs. This receptor was identified in a man younger than 40 in good health and CMV-seronegative. The rearrangement uses TRBV5-1 and TRBJ2-1; 9 nucleotides align to TRBD2. CDR3 amino acids: CASSFGTSSGEQFF. The CDR3, as DNA: TGCGCCAGCAGCTTCGGGACTAGCTCGGGTGAGCAGTTCTTC.